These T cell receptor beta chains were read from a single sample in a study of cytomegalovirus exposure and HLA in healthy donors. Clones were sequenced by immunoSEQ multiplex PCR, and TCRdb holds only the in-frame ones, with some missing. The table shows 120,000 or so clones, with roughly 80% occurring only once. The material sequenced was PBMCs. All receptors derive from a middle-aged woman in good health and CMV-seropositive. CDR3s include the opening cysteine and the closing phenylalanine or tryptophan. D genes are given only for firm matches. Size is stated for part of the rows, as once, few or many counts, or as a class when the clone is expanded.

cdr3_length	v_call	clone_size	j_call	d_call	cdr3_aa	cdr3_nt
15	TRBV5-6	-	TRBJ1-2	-	CASSLGKPGYYGYTF	TGTGCCAGCAGCTTGGGGAAGCCAGGGTACTATGGCTACACCTTC
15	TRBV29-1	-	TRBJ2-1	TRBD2	CSVERTSGGNRGQFF	TGCAGCGTTGAGAGGACTAGCGGGGGAAATAGGGGGCAGTTCTTC
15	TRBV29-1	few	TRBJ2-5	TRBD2	CSANGASGRWETQYF	TGCAGCGCCAATGGGGCTAGCGGGAGATGGGAGACCCAGTACTTC
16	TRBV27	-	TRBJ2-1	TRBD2	CASSPLSGRGNNEQFF	TGTGCCAGCAGTCCACTTAGCGGGAGGGGAAACAATGAGCAGTTCTTC
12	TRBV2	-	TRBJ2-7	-	CASSGLDYEQYF	TGTGCCAGCAGTGGACTAGACTACGAGCAGTACTTC
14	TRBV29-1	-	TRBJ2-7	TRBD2	CSVRSGTSVNEQYF	TGCAGCGTCCGATCCGGGACTAGCGTGAACGAGCAGTACTTC
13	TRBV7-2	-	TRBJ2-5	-	CASSRRKQETQYF	TGTGCCAGCAGCCGGAGAAAGCAAGAGACCCAGTACTTC
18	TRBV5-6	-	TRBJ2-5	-	CASSRFKLASSYQETQYF	TGTGCCAGCAGCCGATTCAAACTAGCCTCGTCGTACCAAGAGACCCAGTACTTC
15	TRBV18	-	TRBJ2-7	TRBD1	CASSPPATGGYEQYF	TGTGCCAGCTCACCACCGGCGACAGGGGGCTACGAGCAGTACTTC
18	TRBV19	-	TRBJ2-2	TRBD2	CASSGWGLAGGGTGELFF	TGTGCCAGTAGTGGCTGGGGGTTAGCGGGAGGTGGCACCGGGGAGCTGTTTTTT
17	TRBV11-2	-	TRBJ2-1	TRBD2	CASSLTGGAGVLREQFF	TGTGCCAGCAGCTTGACCGGGGGAGCGGGAGTTCTCCGTGAGCAGTTCTTC
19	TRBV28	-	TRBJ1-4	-	CASSLRSTTDGSENEKLFF	TGTGCCAGCAGTTTACGGTCGACGACTGATGGGTCCGAAAATGAAAAACTGTTTTTT
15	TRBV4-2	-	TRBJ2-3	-	CASSPQTSATDTQYF	TGTGCCAGCAGCCCCCAGACTAGTGCGACAGATACGCAGTATTTT